These 13 T cell receptor beta chains were all obtained from the same sample, sequenced in a study of T cell clonality in common variable immunodeficiency. The table came from immunoSEQ multiplex PCR; TCRdb's copy has only in-frame clones and leaves some out. The repertoire consists of fewer than 60,000 clones, none detected only once. The sequencing input was peripheral blood mononuclear cells. The receptor source for this set is a person aged 18 to 70 in good health.

In its sample, this clone was seen a few times. Coverage ceases 3 residues before the CDR3 finishes, and the germline J gene fills in the end. The chain employs TRBV5-1 and TRBJ2-7; unclear D gene. Germline V gene lookup returns CDR1 SGHRS and CDR2 YFSETQ. Trimming shortened V by 1 base and J by 5 bases, and 13 bases separated the two germline ends. This CDR3 has 14 residues. The DNA read from the CDR3 is TGCGCCAGCAGCTTGTCCCGGGTTGAGGACGAG. This sequence encodes CASSLSRVEDE. The full CDR3 protein reads CASSLSRVEDEQYF.

This clone was detected many times. Read coverage stops 3 residues before the CDR3 terminus; the germline J gene supplies the remainder. The chain links TRBV29-1 to TRBJ2-3; 8 bases are a match to TRBD2. Trimming removed 3 bases from V and 1 base from J; junction bases left unmatched: 15. The CDR3 loop spans 18 amino acids. Germline CDR1 reads SQVTM; CDR2 reads ANQGSEA. The DNA read from the CDR3 is TGCAGCGTTGATCAACCCGGACTAGGGCGGGGGGGCACAGATACG. As protein: CSVDQPGLGRGGTDT. The entire CDR3 is CSVDQPGLGRGGTDTQYF.

The table lists this clone with many counts. The sequenced fragment ends 3 residues before the CDR3 boundary, so the rest is inferred from the germline J gene. This rearrangement joins TRBV30 to TRBJ2-7; 10 bases align to TRBD2. Germline CDR1 and CDR2: GTSNPN and SVGIG (reference sequence). This CDR3 comprises 17 residues. After removal of 0 bases from V and 4 bases from J, the junction contained 12 bases not matched to a gene. CDR3 DNA, as far as it was read: TGTGCCTGGAGTGTCGACACCTCCGGGACTAGCGTTTACGAG. It translates to CAWSVDTSGTSVYE. The entire CDR3 sequence reads CAWSVDTSGTSVYEQYF.

This clone was seen many times. The CDR3 end lies 3 residues beyond the end of the read and is filled in from the germline J gene. This chain connects TRBV7-9 to TRBJ1-2, with D perhaps matching TRBD1 (6 bases). In germline, CDR1 is SEHNR, CDR2 FQNEAQ (reference sequence). This CDR3 is 14 amino acids long. V shed 3 bases and J shed 0 bases, with 8 bases lying between them. CDR3 in amino acids: CASSLNRANYGYTF. The covered CDR3 bases are TGTGCCAGCAGCTTGAACAGGGCTAACTATGGC.

This clone was detected ten times or more. The read gets to within 3 residues of the CDR3 end, and the germline J gene fills in the rest. The rearrangement uses TRBV20-1 and TRBJ2-5, with a possible D match to TRBD2 (7 bases). This CDR3 is built from 14 residues. Germline V gene data show CDR1 as DFQATT and CDR2 as SNEGSKA (reference sequence). Trimming stripped 0 bases from V and 5 bases from J, with 13 bases between. CDR3 sequence reads: CSAREGGAGETQYF. The sequenced part of the CDR3 DNA is TGCAGTGCTAGAGAGGGGGGGGCTGGGGAGACC.

This clone was found many times. The missing CDR3 end, 3 residues past where the read stops, is filled in from the germline J gene. The chain combines TRBV28 with TRBJ2-7, with a weak D call TRBD1 (6 bases). The CDR3 sequence is 15 residues long. Germline loops: CDR1 MDHEN, CDR2 SYDVKM. The ends were cut back, 3 bases at V and 2 bases at J, with 14 bases in the middle. CDR3 DNA (partial): TGTGCCAGCAGTTTCGATCAGGGGCTCCCCTACGAG. It specifies CASSFDQGLPYE. In full, the CDR3 reads CASSFDQGLPYEQYF. The whole variable domain, remainder taken from reference TRBV28 and TRBJ2-7, is DVKVTQSSRYLVKRTGEKVFLECVQDMDHENMFWYRQDPGLGLRLIYFSYDVKMKEKGDIPEGYSVSREKKERFSLILESASTNQTSMYLCASSFDQGLPYEQYFGPGTRLTVT.

This clone was observed at least ten times. The CDR3 goes on 3 residues after the read ends, and that part is filled in from the germline J gene. The chain is built from TRBV2 and TRBJ1-4; 8 bases align to TRBD1. The CDR3 runs to 16 residues. From germline, CDR1 is SNHLY and CDR2 FYNNEI. This chain's CDR3 is CASRDSLPGTGVELFF. The covered CDR3 bases are TGTGCCAGCAGAGATTCCTTACCCGGGACAGGTGTAGAA.

This clone was seen repeatedly, ten times or more. From the germline J gene comes the end of the CDR3, since the read stops 3 residues before it. This chain connects TRBV30 to TRBJ1-1, with D possibly TRBD1 on 6 matching bases. This CDR3 comprises 12 residues. Germline CDR1 is GTSNPN and CDR2 is SVGIG (reference sequence). The CDR3 bases that were read are TGTGCCTGGAGTGTGGGGGCGCCAAAA. Amino acids: CAWSVGAPK. In full, the CDR3 is CAWSVGAPKAFF.

With regard to this clone: The CDR3 is cut off 3 residues early in the read; its end comes from the germline J gene. The chain uses TRBV11-3 and TRBJ2-5, with no clear D. Trimming stripped 5 bases from V and 5 bases from J, with 15 bases between. Germline lookup yields CDR1 SGHNT and CDR2 YENEEA. The length of the CDR3 is 14 residues. The CDR3 spells CASSPGPRMETQYF. CDR3 DNA, as far as it was read: TGTGCCAGCAGCCCTGGGCCGAGGATGGAGACC. The complete variable domain, with remaining parts taken from reference TRBV11-3 and TRBJ2-5, reads EAGVVQSPRYKIIEKKQPVAFWCNPISGHNTLYWYLQNLGQGPELLIRYENEEAVDDSQLPKDRFSAERLKGVDSTLKIQPAELGDSAVYLCASSPGPRMETQYFGPGTRLLVL.

This clone was observed a handful of times. The observed sequence ends 3 residues before the CDR3 terminus, with the missing tail filled in from the germline J gene. This chain links TRBV6-2 or TRBV6-3 with TRBJ2-3, with D possibly TRBD2 on 5 matching bases. The CDR3 is 15 residues long. Germline CDR1 MNHEY, CDR2 SVGEGT. Partial CDR3 DNA: TGTGCCAGCAGCAACAGCGGTGGCGGTCCCGAGACG. Translated: CASSNSGGGPET. The entire CDR3 protein is CASSNSGGGPETQYF.

This clone was seen a few times. The observed sequence ends 3 residues before the CDR3 terminus, with the missing tail filled in from the germline J gene. V is TRBV5-1 and J is TRBJ1-2, with D perhaps matching TRBD1 (6 bases). The CDR3 has 16 residues. V gave up 1 base and J gave up 2 bases, with 15 bases separating them. Looked up from germline, CDR1 is SGHRS and CDR2 is YFSETQ. The CDR3 spells CASSLPGSGGNYGYTF. CDR3 DNA (partial): TGCGCCAGCAGCTTGCCCGGGAGTGGGGGCAACTATGGC.

This clone was observed at least ten times. Read data end 3 residues before the CDR3 end; the end is taken from the germline J gene. The rearrangement joins TRBV29-1 to TRBJ1-2; a possible D gene is TRBD1 (6 bases). The CDR3 consists of 11 residues. Germline CDR1 and CDR2: SQVTM and ANQGSEA. The sequenced CDR3 bases are TGCAGCGTTGGAGGACAGACCGGC. Protein product: CSVGGQTG. Given in full, the CDR3 is CSVGGQTGYTF.

This clone was seen many times. Coverage ceases 3 residues before the CDR3 finishes, and the germline J gene fills in the end. The gene calls are TRBV7-9 and TRBJ2-7; unclear D gene. Trimming pared 5 bases from V and 4 bases from J, leaving 15 bases between. CDR3 length equals 14 residues. In germline, CDR1 is SEHNR, CDR2 FQNEAQ (reference sequence). The CDR3 spells CASSPAAVNYEQYF. CDR3 DNA, as far as it was read: TGTGCCAGCAGCCCCGCGGCAGTAAATTACGAG. The full variable domain, its missing parts supplied by reference TRBV7-9 and TRBJ2-7, is DTGVSQNPRHKITKRGQNVTFRCDPISEHNRLYWYRQTLGQGPEFLTYFQNEAQLEKSRLLSDRFSAERPKGSFSTLEIQRTEQGDSAMYLCASSPAAVNYEQYFGPGTRLTVT.